The clone carrying this TCR beta chain occurred once. Its matching antigen is unknown. The sample comes from a study of CD8 T cells in Susac syndrome. Study-level points and caveats: Only a relatively small number of individuals were included in the TCR sequencing and HLA analysis.

The patients serving as multiple sclerosis controls were treatment-naive. They had stable or active relapsing-remitting disease and fulfilled revised McDonald criteria. The CD8+ and CD4+ T cells were isolated magnetically using a negative isolation approach, whereas the TEMRA cells were enriched by FACS. Random hexamers were used to reverse transcribe 0.5 to 1 ug of RNA. The authors amplified TCR beta CDR3 across 54 Vbeta and 13 Jbeta using immunoSEQ multiplex PCR. MiXCR, applied by TCRdb to the immunoSEQ multiplex PCR reads, yields one record per CDR3 protein. The sample lists roughly 130,000 distinct CDR3 sequences, around 94% occurring once. The CDR3 sequence is 15 residues long. Germline CDR1 is MGHRA and CDR2 is YSYEKL. Germline trimming cut 1 base from V and 9 bases from J; bases unmatched to any gene: 6.

The chain couples TRBV4-1 to TRBJ2-1, with TRBD2 matching over 10 bases. The sample taken for sequencing was CD4+ T cells from PBMCs. This TCR was recovered from a human donor with multiple sclerosis. The CDR3: CASSQVALAGVEQFF. In DNA form, the CDR3 reads TGCGCCAGCAGCCAAGTCGCCCTAGCGGGAGTTGAGCAGTTCTTC.